Listed here are 23 T cell receptor beta chains from one sample, sequenced in a study of cytomegalovirus exposure and HLA in healthy donors. The PCR ran on 60 Vbeta and 13 Jbeta primers. The protocol was immunoSEQ multiplex PCR, while the TCRdb copy is restricted to in-frame clones and leaves out a portion. The table includes 100,000 or so clones, 83% detected once. The sample consisted of PBMCs. Receptors were obtained from a man younger than 35 in good health and CMV-seronegative.

The CDR3 protein is CSVVEGRAGNQPQHF. CDR3 nucleotides: TGCAGCGTTGTGGAAGGCAGGGCAGGGAATCAGCCCCAGCATTTT. This chain links TRBV29-1 with TRBJ1-5, with a tentative D call TRBD1 (5 bases). Germline assignment: CDR1 SQVTM and CDR2 ANQGSEA. The CDR3 is 15 residues long. V shed 4 bases and J shed 4 bases, with 17 bases lying between them.

The V call is TRBV7-9, the J call TRBJ1-1; 9 bases match TRBD1. V gave up 1 base and J gave up 3 bases; unmatched junction bases: 0. The germline V gene has CDR1 SEHNR and CDR2 FQNEAQ (reference sequence). The CDR3 has 14 residues. CDR3 protein: CASSLGQGDTEAFF. The CDR3 DNA follows: TGTGCCAGCAGCTTAGGACAGGGGGACACTGAAGCTTTCTTT.

As DNA, the CDR3 is TGTGCCAGCTCACTCCAGCAGGGGGCGGACACTGAAGCTTTCTTT. Translated, it gives CASSLQQGADTEAFF. This chain joins TRBV18 and TRBJ1-1, with 8 bases identical to TRBD1. Losses at the gene ends were 4 bases for V and 3 bases for J; bases not matched to a gene: 7. CDR3 length: 15 residues. Germline CDR1 and CDR2: KGHSH and LQKENI.

This chain joins TRBV27 and TRBJ2-7, with D possibly TRBD1 on 5 matching bases. The V and J ends lost 4 bases and 5 bases respectively, with 15 bases between them. From germline, CDR1 is MNHEY and CDR2 SMNVEV (reference sequence). The CDR3 covers 14 residues. CDR3 sequence reads: CASSSPLDTHEQYF. As DNA, the CDR3 is TGTGCCAGCAGTTCCCCCCTGGACACCCACGAGCAGTACTTC.

Written as DNA, the CDR3 is TGTGCCAGTAGTACCCAAACAGGTGGTAATGAAAAACTGTTTTTT. This codes for CASSTQTGGNEKLFF. This chain joins TRBV19 and TRBJ1-4, with D possibly matching TRBD1 (5 bases). Trimming removed 4 bases at V and 4 bases at J, with 13 bases between. The CDR3 totals 15 residues. The germline gives CDR1 LNHDA, CDR2 SQIVND (reference sequence).

With regard to this clone: In the same sample, other DNA sequences code for this CDR3. The chain links TRBV5-4 to TRBJ2-7; 8 bases match TRBD2. Germline lookup yields CDR1 SGHNT and CDR2 YYREEE (reference sequence). V was clipped by 2 bases and J by 5 bases; unmatched bases: 6. The CDR3 sequence is 14 residues long. This chain's CDR3 is CASSLAGVSHEQYF. CDR3 in DNA: TGTGCCAGCAGCTTAGCGGGAGTGTCTCACGAGCAGTACTTC.

This clone has only one observation. CDR3 amino acids: CASLGGEGDEQYF. In DNA form, the CDR3 reads TGTGCCTCCCTCGGGGGAGAAGGAGACGAGCAGTACTTC. This rearrangement joins TRBV6-6 to TRBJ2-7; possibly TRBD2 for D (6 bases). The length of the CDR3 is 13 residues. Germline lookup yields CDR1 MNHNY and CDR2 SVGAGI (reference sequence). V was clipped by 11 bases and J by 5 bases, with 19 bases between them.

CDR3 amino acids: CASSIGHRRSTNEKLFF. Here the CDR3 DNA reads TGTGCCAGTAGTATAGGCCACAGGAGATCAACTAATGAAAAACTGTTTTTT. V usage is TRBV19 and J usage is TRBJ1-4; tentative D call: TRBD1 (5 bases). The CDR3 spans 17 residues. The germline V and J ends were trimmed by 1 base and 0 bases, with 12 bases remaining between them. The germline CDR1 and CDR2 sequences are LNHDA and SQIVND (reference sequence).

The V gene is TRBV11-3, the J gene TRBJ2-3, with a possible D match to TRBD2 (5 bases). The CDR3 is made up of 17 amino acids. V dropped 4 bases and J dropped 4 bases, with 21 bases sitting between them. Per the germline V gene, CDR1 is SGHNT and CDR2 is YENEEA. The chain's CDR3 is CASSSVGEFLYPDTQYF. As DNA, the CDR3 is TGTGCCAGCAGCTCCGTGGGAGAGTTCTTGTACCCAGATACGCAGTATTTT. The full variable domain, rest sourced from reference TRBV11-3 and TRBJ2-3, is EAGVVQSPRYKIIEKKQPVAFWCNPISGHNTLYWYLQNLGQGPELLIRYENEEAVDDSQLPKDRFSAERLKGVDSTLKIQPAELGDSAVYLCASSSVGEFLYPDTQYFGPGTRLTVL.

This chain connects TRBV28 to TRBJ1-2; the D is unclear. CDR3 length: 13 residues. Looked up from germline, CDR1 is MDHEN and CDR2 is SYDVKM. V was clipped by 10 bases and J by 6 bases, with 18 bases between them. The CDR3 region is CATLGEFINGYTF. The CDR3 DNA follows: TGTGCCACCCTTGGGGAGTTTATCAATGGCTACACCTTC.

The V gene is TRBV6-1, the J gene TRBJ1-1; D unclear. The CDR3 contains 14 residues. Germline V CDR1 and CDR2: MNHNS, SASEGT. V gave up 5 bases and J gave up 6 bases, with 16 bases separating them. The CDR3 loop is CASSYSRGVAEAFF. As DNA, the CDR3 is TGTGCCAGCAGTTATTCCCGCGGGGTGGCTGAAGCTTTCTTT.

The chain carries TRBV7-3 and TRBJ2-7, with D tentatively TRBD2 (5 bases). The CDR3 sequence is 15 residues long. Trimming left V 5 bases short and J 4 bases short, with 18 bases between. The V gene's germline CDR1 is SGHTA and CDR2 FQGTGA. CDR3 nucleotides: TGTGCCAGCAGCCAGACCACGGGGTTACTTTACGAGCAGTACTTC. It codes for CASSQTTGLLYEQYF.

The rearrangement links TRBV5-6 to TRBJ2-7; D perhaps matches TRBD2 (5 bases). Germline CDR1 SGHDT, CDR2 YYEEEE. Trimming stripped 4 bases from V and 7 bases from J, with 18 bases between. The CDR3 consists of 14 residues. CDR3 nucleotides: TGTGCCAGCAGCCCCACGGCCGGGGTGAGGGAGCAGTACTTC. It encodes CASSPTAGVREQYF. The variable domain in full, completed from reference TRBV5-6 and TRBJ2-7, reads DAGVTQSPTHLIKTRGQQVTLRCSPKSGHDTVSWYQQALGQGPQFIFQYYEEEERQRGNFPDRFSGHQFPNYSSELNVNALLLGDSALYLCASSPTAGVREQYFGPGTRLTVT.

As DNA, the CDR3 is TGTGCCAGCAGTTTAGGGTTCTCGGAGGGCCTCAATGAGCAGTTCTTC. Residues: CASSLGFSEGLNEQFF. V gene TRBV28 combines with J gene TRBJ2-1; D possibly corresponds to TRBD2 (6 bases). The CDR3 consists of 16 residues. V gave up 2 bases and J gave up 6 bases, with 17 bases separating them. From germline, CDR1 is MDHEN and CDR2 SYDVKM. The full variable domain, its missing parts supplied by reference TRBV28 and TRBJ2-1, is DVKVTQSSRYLVKRTGEKVFLECVQDMDHENMFWYRQDPGLGLRLIYFSYDVKMKEKGDIPEGYSVSREKKERFSLILESASTNQTSMYLCASSLGFSEGLNEQFFGPGTRLTVL.

The V gene is TRBV6-6, the J gene TRBJ2-5, with 8 bases that match TRBD2. The CDR3 has 15 residues. Germline V gene data show CDR1 as MNHNY and CDR2 as SVGAGI (reference sequence). V was clipped by 5 bases and J by 6 bases; unmatched bases: 11. CDR3 DNA: TGTGCCAGCAGTACGCCCCAGCGGGAGTTAAAGACCCAGTACTTC. The encoded protein is CASSTPQRELKTQYF.

The CDR3 sequence is CASSLTFSAEAFF. The CDR3 bases are TGTGCCAGCAGCTTAACGTTTAGCGCTGAAGCTTTCTTT. The chain carries TRBV7-3 and TRBJ1-1; D is uncertain. CDR1 SGHTA and CDR2 FQGTGA come from the germline V gene. Trimming took off 0 bases at V and 6 bases at J, with 8 bases between the two ends. The CDR3 spans 13 residues.

This clone appeared a few times. V gene TRBV6-1 combines with J gene TRBJ1-1, with TRBD1 identical over 9 bases. J gave up 2 bases and V 3 bases, and 4 bases lay outside the gene matches. Germline CDR1 MNHNS, CDR2 SASEGT. The CDR3 loop spans 15 amino acids. CDR3 in amino acids: CASSDLTGGNTEAFF. Written as DNA, the CDR3 is TGTGCCAGCAGTGATCTAACAGGGGGCAACACTGAAGCTTTCTTT.

This clone was seen only a few times. The chain combines TRBV6-1 with TRBJ2-1; TRBD2 aligns across 9 bases. This CDR3 contains 15 residues. Germline assignment: CDR1 MNHNS and CDR2 SASEGT. The junction had 12 bases not matched to a gene; V was cut back by 7 bases and J by 8 bases. CDR3 sequence reads: CASTVTSGVFDEQFF. The CDR3 DNA reads TGTGCCAGCACGGTGACTAGCGGAGTCTTTGATGAGCAGTTCTTC.

This chain connects TRBV19 to TRBJ2-5; D might be TRBD1 (6 bases). V lost 5 bases to trimming and J lost 10 bases, with 26 bases between them. The CDR3 spans 16 residues. Germline CDR1 and CDR2: LNHDA and SQIVND (reference sequence). The CDR3 region is CASSLQQGQGFGDQYF. The CDR3 DNA follows: TGTGCCAGTAGTCTCCAACAGGGCCAGGGCTTTGGAGACCAGTACTTC.

CDR3 in amino acids: CASSLTNRSGTGGLDTQYF. In nucleotides, the CDR3 is TGCGCCAGCAGCTTGACCAACCGCTCCGGGACAGGGGGCTTAGATACGCAGTATTTT. This chain uses TRBV5-1 with TRBJ2-3; 12 bases align to TRBD1. Trimming took 1 base from V and 5 from J; bases not matched to a gene: 14. This CDR3 is 19 amino acids long. The germline gives CDR1 SGHRS, CDR2 YFSETQ.

This rearrangement joins TRBV5-4 to TRBJ2-1, with D unresolved. The CDR3 runs 13 residues. With 6 bases removed from V and 5 bases from J, the gap between germline ends came to 12 bases. Germline loops: CDR1 SGHNT, CDR2 YYREEE (reference sequence). The CDR3: CASKVPRDNEQFF. CDR3 nucleotide sequence: TGTGCCAGCAAAGTACCTAGAGACAATGAGCAGTTCTTC.

This chain joins TRBV28 and TRBJ2-5, with D perhaps TRBD2 (6 bases). Germline CDR1 MDHEN, CDR2 SYDVKM. The CDR3 is 14 amino acids. Deletions cut 4 bases from V and 1 base from J, with 10 bases between. CDR3 bases: TGTGCCAGCAGTTGGCGCGGGATCCAAGAGACCCAGTACTTC. Translating it yields CASSWRGIQETQYF.

This rearrangement joins TRBV11-2 to TRBJ2-2, with TRBD2 matching over 9 bases. After removal of 5 bases from V and 4 bases from J, the junction contained 8 bases not matched to a gene. This CDR3 has 16 amino acids. Germline values: CDR1 SGHAT, CDR2 FQNNGV. The DNA of the CDR3 is TGTGCCAGCAGCACCCCCCAGACTAGCGGCACCGGGGAGCTGTTTTTT. Residues: CASSTPQTSGTGELFF.